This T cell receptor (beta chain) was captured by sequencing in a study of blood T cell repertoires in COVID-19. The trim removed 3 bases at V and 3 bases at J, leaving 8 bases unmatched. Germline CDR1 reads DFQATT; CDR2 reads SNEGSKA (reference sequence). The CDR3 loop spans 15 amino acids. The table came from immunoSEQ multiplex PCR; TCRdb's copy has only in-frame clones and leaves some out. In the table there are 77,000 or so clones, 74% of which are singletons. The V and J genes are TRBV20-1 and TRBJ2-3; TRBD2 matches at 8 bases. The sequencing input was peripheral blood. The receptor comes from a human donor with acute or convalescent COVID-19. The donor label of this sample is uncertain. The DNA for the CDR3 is TGCAGTGCTAGTAGTCAGCGGGGGAAAACAGATACGCAGTATTTT. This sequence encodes CSASSQRGKTDTQYF.